The sequence of this T cell receptor (beta chain) was determined in a study of blood T cell repertoires in COVID-19. Across the study: The United States, Italy and Spain supplied acute and convalescent COVID-19 samples. Sources were T cells, B-cell-depleted T cells, or PBMCs; the material itself was cDNA or gDNA.

Germline lookup yields CDR1 KGHSH and CDR2 LQKENI. There are 14 residues in the CDR3. Trimming cost V 2 bases and J 6 bases, with 11 bases left between them. As processed by the authors: Reference gene primer amplification gave nucleated cell count estimates. Sequencing used immunoSEQ multiplex PCR; TCRdb keeps in-frame clones, though not all of them. V, J and clone size were drawn from that table, and D and trimming were deduced from the DNA. The sample shows approximately 20,000 clones, 65% to 90% of them seen only once. The chain employs TRBV18 and TRBJ1-5; tentative D call: TRBD1 (6 bases). Sequenced sample: peripheral blood. The origin of this receptor is a man aged 65 to 85 with acute or convalescent COVID-19. CDR3 sequence: CASSPGGGGQPQHF. The CDR3 DNA follows: TGTGCCAGCTCACCAGGGGGGGGCGGTCAGCCCCAGCATTTT.